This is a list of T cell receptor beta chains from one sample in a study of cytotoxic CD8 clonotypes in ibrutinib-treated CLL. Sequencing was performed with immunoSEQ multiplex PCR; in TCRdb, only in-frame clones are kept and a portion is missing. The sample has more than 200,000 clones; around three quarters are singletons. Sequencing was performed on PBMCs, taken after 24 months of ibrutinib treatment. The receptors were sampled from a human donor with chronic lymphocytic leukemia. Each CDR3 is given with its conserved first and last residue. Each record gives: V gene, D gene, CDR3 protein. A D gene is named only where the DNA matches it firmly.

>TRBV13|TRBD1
CASSRGQGAVQPQHF
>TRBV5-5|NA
CASSQLSDTQYF
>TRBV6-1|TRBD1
CASSGTGQAYSGNTIYF
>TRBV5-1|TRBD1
CASSPTGANTGELFF
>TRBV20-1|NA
CSACPGNEQYF
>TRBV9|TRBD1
CASSDPGDRGPYYGYTF
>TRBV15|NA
CATSPGSRRGYTF
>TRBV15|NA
CATSRTLLANEQFF
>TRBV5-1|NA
CASSPDSLGYTF
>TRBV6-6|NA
CASSPGSSNQPQHF
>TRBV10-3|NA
CAIADSNTGELFF
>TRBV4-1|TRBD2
CASSQGVSSGTSTDTQYF
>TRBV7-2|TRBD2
CASSLVLAGGYQETQYF
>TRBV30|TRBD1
CAWSKGTGGRDEQYF
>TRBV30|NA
CAWSELPGVYGYTF
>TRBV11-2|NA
CASSSGGRDEQYF
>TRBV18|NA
CASSPDGSDTEAFF
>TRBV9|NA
CASSVAVSKNTEAFF